A selection of T cell receptor beta chains follows, all from one sample in a study of OX40 agonist ivuxolimab in advanced cancers. The assay was immunoSEQ multiplex PCR, and TCRdb's table has in-frame clones only and misses some. The table shows some 50,000 clones, with roughly 88% occurring only once. This specimen consisted of CD4+ or CD8+ T cells sorted from blood, obtained in a trial of the OX40 agonist ivuxolimab. The origin of the receptors is an adult with an advanced solid tumor such as melanoma, head and neck, liver or kidney cancer. CDR3s include the opening cysteine and the closing phenylalanine or tryptophan. D genes are given only for firm matches. Size is stated for part of the rows, as once, few or many counts, or as a class when the clone is expanded.

CDR3 length: 14; J gene: TRBJ2-1; V gene: TRBV5-1; D gene: TRBD2; clone size: -; CDR3 protein: CASSLGGLAATWFF; CDR3 DNA: TGCGCCAGCAGCTTGGGGGGACTAGCGGCGACCTGGTTCTTC
CDR3 length: 15; J gene: TRBJ1-4; V gene: TRBV5-1; D gene: TRBD1; clone size: -; CDR3 protein: CASSVSRDRAEKLFF; CDR3 DNA: TGCGCCAGCAGCGTAAGCCGGGACAGGGCTGAAAAACTGTTTTTT
CDR3 length: 17; J gene: TRBJ2-3; V gene: TRBV28; D gene: TRBD2; clone size: -; CDR3 protein: CASSHPGLAGGGDTQYF; CDR3 DNA: TGTGCCAGCAGTCACCCGGGACTAGCGGGGGGGGGCGATACGCAGTATTTT
CDR3 length: 11; J gene: TRBJ2-1; V gene: TRBV2; D gene: -; clone size: -; CDR3 protein: CASNGAAAGFF; CDR3 DNA: TGTGCCAGCAATGGAGCGGCCGCTGGCTTCTTC
CDR3 length: 15; J gene: TRBJ2-3; V gene: TRBV5-1; D gene: -; clone size: once; CDR3 protein: CASSRAGQSTDTQYF; CDR3 DNA: TGCGCCAGCAGCCGGGCGGGACAGAGCACAGATACGCAGTATTTT
CDR3 length: 13; J gene: TRBJ2-7; V gene: TRBV29-1; D gene: TRBD1; clone size: few; CDR3 protein: CSVEDRNRGEQYF; CDR3 DNA: TGCAGCGTTGAAGACCGAAACAGGGGCGAGCAGTACTTC
CDR3 length: 15; J gene: TRBJ2-1; V gene: TRBV30; D gene: TRBD2; clone size: -; CDR3 protein: CAWSVLTGGGNEQFF; CDR3 DNA: TGTGCCTGGAGTGTTCTCACGGGAGGGGGCAATGAGCAGTTCTTC
CDR3 length: 17; J gene: TRBJ2-1; V gene: TRBV9; D gene: -; clone size: -; CDR3 protein: CASSVGNAGRLENEQFF; CDR3 DNA: TGTGCCAGCAGCGTAGGGAATGCAGGGCGATTAGAGAATGAGCAGTTCTTC
CDR3 length: 14; J gene: TRBJ2-3; V gene: TRBV7-2; D gene: TRBD2; clone size: once; CDR3 protein: CASRDGGARDTQYF; CDR3 DNA: TGTGCCAGCAGAGACGGGGGGGCCAGGGATACGCAGTATTTT
CDR3 length: 12; J gene: TRBJ2-3; V gene: TRBV7-2; D gene: TRBD2; clone size: -; CDR3 protein: CASSLWGGTQYF; CDR3 DNA: TGTGCCAGCAGCCTGTGGGGGGGTACGCAGTATTTT
CDR3 length: 14; J gene: TRBJ2-5; V gene: TRBV6-5; D gene: TRBD2; clone size: -; CDR3 protein: CASSTSGYQETQYF; CDR3 DNA: TGTGCCAGCAGTACTAGCGGGTACCAAGAGACCCAGTACTTC
CDR3 length: 14; J gene: TRBJ2-7; V gene: TRBV5-1; D gene: TRBD1; clone size: -; CDR3 protein: CASSPTGGKGEQYF; CDR3 DNA: TGCGCCAGCAGCCCTACAGGGGGAAAGGGCGAGCAGTACTTC
CDR3 length: 13; J gene: TRBJ1-1; V gene: TRBV10-3; D gene: -; clone size: -; CDR3 protein: CAIKGGGGNEAFF; CDR3 DNA: TGTGCCATCAAAGGGGGGGGAGGTAATGAAGCTTTCTTT
CDR3 length: 14; J gene: TRBJ2-1; V gene: TRBV30; D gene: TRBD2; clone size: -; CDR3 protein: CAWKTSGGAIEQFF; CDR3 DNA: TGTGCCTGGAAAACTAGCGGGGGGGCCATTGAGCAGTTCTTC
CDR3 length: 14; J gene: TRBJ2-7; V gene: TRBV5-4; D gene: TRBD1; clone size: -; CDR3 protein: CASSLDRGGLEQYF; CDR3 DNA: TGTGCCAGCAGCCTAGACAGGGGCGGCCTCGAGCAGTACTTC
CDR3 length: 14; J gene: TRBJ2-7; V gene: TRBV7-6; D gene: TRBD2; clone size: few; CDR3 protein: CASSPRTSGYEQYF; CDR3 DNA: TGTGCCAGCAGCCCCCGGACTAGCGGCTACGAGCAGTACTTC
CDR3 length: 14; J gene: TRBJ1-4; V gene: TRBV19; D gene: -; clone size: -; CDR3 protein: CASTRGGDNEKLFF; CDR3 DNA: TGTGCCAGTACCCGGGGGGGGGACAACGAAAAACTGTTTTTT
CDR3 length: 13; J gene: TRBJ1-2; V gene: TRBV6-5; D gene: TRBD1; clone size: -; CDR3 protein: CASSTDRGYGYTF; CDR3 DNA: TGTGCCAGCAGCACCGACAGGGGCTATGGCTACACCTTC
CDR3 length: 15; J gene: TRBJ2-2; V gene: TRBV5-4; D gene: TRBD1; clone size: -; CDR3 protein: CASRRDRGDTGELFF; CDR3 DNA: TGTGCCAGCAGGCGGGACAGGGGGGACACCGGGGAGCTGTTTTTT
CDR3 length: 14; J gene: TRBJ2-3; V gene: TRBV11-2; D gene: TRBD1; clone size: -; CDR3 protein: CASSAGQGTDTQYF; CDR3 DNA: TGTGCCAGCAGCGCCGGACAGGGCACAGATACGCAGTATTTT
CDR3 length: 14; J gene: TRBJ1-5; V gene: TRBV7-2; D gene: -; clone size: -; CDR3 protein: CASSSQRSNQPQHF; CDR3 DNA: TGTGCCAGCAGCTCCCAAAGGAGCAATCAGCCCCAGCATTTT
CDR3 length: 14; J gene: TRBJ2-7; V gene: TRBV6-5; D gene: TRBD1; clone size: -; CDR3 protein: CASSYEAGGYEQYF; CDR3 DNA: TGTGCCAGCAGTTACGAAGCAGGGGGCTACGAGCAGTACTTC
CDR3 length: 13; J gene: TRBJ2-3; V gene: TRBV11-2; D gene: -; clone size: -; CDR3 protein: CASSTVGSSGQYF; CDR3 DNA: TGTGCCAGCAGCACTGTGGGGTCCTCCGGGCAGTATTTT
CDR3 length: 15; J gene: TRBJ1-2; V gene: TRBV7-8; D gene: -; clone size: once; CDR3 protein: CASSFLAQTRDGYTF; CDR3 DNA: TGTGCCAGCAGCTTTTTGGCACAAACAAGGGATGGCTACACCTTC
CDR3 length: 15; J gene: TRBJ2-4; V gene: TRBV19; D gene: -; clone size: -; CDR3 protein: CASSAERLAKNIQYF; CDR3 DNA: TGTGCCAGTAGTGCTGAGAGATTAGCCAAAAACATTCAGTACTTC
CDR3 length: 14; J gene: TRBJ1-3; V gene: TRBV30; D gene: -; clone size: -; CDR3 protein: CAWSVGGSGNTIYF; CDR3 DNA: TGTGCCTGGAGTGTCGGGGGCTCTGGAAACACCATATATTTT
CDR3 length: 12; J gene: TRBJ1-1; V gene: TRBV12-5; D gene: -; clone size: -; CDR3 protein: CASGRDGSGAFF; CDR3 DNA: TGTGCTAGTGGTAGGGACGGATCGGGGGCTTTCTTT
CDR3 length: 14; J gene: TRBJ2-7; V gene: TRBV18; D gene: TRBD1; clone size: -; CDR3 protein: CASSPPDRGGEQYF; CDR3 DNA: TGTGCCAGCTCACCACCGGACAGGGGGGGCGAGCAGTACTTC
CDR3 length: 16; J gene: TRBJ2-5; V gene: TRBV7-7; D gene: TRBD1; clone size: -; CDR3 protein: CASSLVVGQGAETQYF; CDR3 DNA: TGTGCTAGCAGCTTAGTGGTCGGACAGGGGGCTGAGACCCAGTACTTC
CDR3 length: 15; J gene: TRBJ1-1; V gene: TRBV29-1; D gene: TRBD1; clone size: -; CDR3 protein: CSVGTGARLNTEAFF; CDR3 DNA: TGCAGCGTTGGAACAGGGGCCCGTTTGAACACTGAAGCTTTCTTT
CDR3 length: 13; J gene: TRBJ1-1; V gene: TRBV19; D gene: -; clone size: -; CDR3 protein: CASTHRENTEAFF; CDR3 DNA: TGTGCCAGTACTCACAGGGAGAACACTGAAGCTTTCTTT
CDR3 length: 14; J gene: TRBJ2-7; V gene: TRBV27; D gene: -; clone size: -; CDR3 protein: CASSPDRVSYEQYF; CDR3 DNA: TGTGCCAGCAGTCCTGACAGAGTTTCCTACGAGCAGTACTTC
CDR3 length: 12; J gene: TRBJ1-2; V gene: TRBV28; D gene: -; clone size: -; CDR3 protein: CASSTTLFGYTF; CDR3 DNA: TGTGCCAGCAGTACTACTCTTTTCGGCTACACCTTC
CDR3 length: 11; J gene: TRBJ2-5; V gene: TRBV5-1; D gene: -; clone size: -; CDR3 protein: CASSGLETQYF; CDR3 DNA: TGCGCCAGCAGCGGCCTGGAGACCCAGTACTTC
CDR3 length: 12; J gene: TRBJ2-1; V gene: TRBV28; D gene: -; clone size: -; CDR3 protein: CASSRNSNEQFF; CDR3 DNA: TGTGCCAGCAGTCGAAACAGCAATGAGCAGTTCTTC
CDR3 length: 13; J gene: TRBJ1-1; V gene: TRBV6-5; D gene: TRBD1; clone size: -; CDR3 protein: CASSLQGDTEAFF; CDR3 DNA: TGTGCCAGCAGCCTACAGGGGGACACTGAAGCTTTCTTT
CDR3 length: 13; J gene: TRBJ2-1; V gene: TRBV14; D gene: -; clone size: -; CDR3 protein: CASSGQAYNEQFF; CDR3 DNA: TGTGCCAGCAGTGGGCAGGCCTACAATGAGCAGTTCTTC
CDR3 length: 14; J gene: TRBJ1-1; V gene: TRBV5-4; D gene: -; clone size: -; CDR3 protein: CASSWGDENTEAFF; CDR3 DNA: TGTGCCAGCAGCTGGGGGGATGAGAACACTGAAGCTTTCTTT
CDR3 length: 13; J gene: TRBJ1-1; V gene: TRBV10-1; D gene: -; clone size: -; CDR3 protein: CASRGTGNTEAFF; CDR3 DNA: TGCGCCAGCAGGGGTACAGGGAACACTGAAGCTTTCTTT
CDR3 length: 16; J gene: TRBJ1-1; V gene: TRBV5-8; D gene: -; clone size: -; CDR3 protein: CASSTPPTEMNTEAFF; CDR3 DNA: TGTGCCAGCAGCACTCCTCCGACGGAAATGAACACTGAAGCTTTCTTT
CDR3 length: 15; J gene: TRBJ1-5; V gene: TRBV4-1; D gene: -; clone size: few; CDR3 protein: CASSQEGTGNQPQHF; CDR3 DNA: TGCGCCAGCAGCCAGGAAGGTACAGGCAATCAGCCCCAGCATTTT
CDR3 length: 13; J gene: TRBJ2-4; V gene: TRBV6-5; D gene: -; clone size: -; CDR3 protein: CASHPMGGGIQYF; CDR3 DNA: TGTGCCAGTCATCCTATGGGGGGTGGCATTCAGTACTTC
CDR3 length: 17; J gene: TRBJ2-2; V gene: TRBV10-3; D gene: TRBD1; clone size: -; CDR3 protein: CATALGQGQGAVGELFF; CDR3 DNA: TGTGCCACCGCTTTAGGCCAAGGGCAGGGGGCGGTCGGGGAGCTGTTTTTT
CDR3 length: 13; J gene: TRBJ1-4; V gene: TRBV7-6; D gene: -; clone size: -; CDR3 protein: CASSLGQGEKLFF; CDR3 DNA: TGTGCCAGCAGCTTAGGGCAAGGAGAAAAACTGTTTTTT
CDR3 length: 13; J gene: TRBJ2-5; V gene: TRBV5-1; D gene: -; clone size: -; CDR3 protein: CASSFSGTETQYF; CDR3 DNA: TGCGCCAGCAGTTTTAGCGGAACAGAGACCCAGTACTTC